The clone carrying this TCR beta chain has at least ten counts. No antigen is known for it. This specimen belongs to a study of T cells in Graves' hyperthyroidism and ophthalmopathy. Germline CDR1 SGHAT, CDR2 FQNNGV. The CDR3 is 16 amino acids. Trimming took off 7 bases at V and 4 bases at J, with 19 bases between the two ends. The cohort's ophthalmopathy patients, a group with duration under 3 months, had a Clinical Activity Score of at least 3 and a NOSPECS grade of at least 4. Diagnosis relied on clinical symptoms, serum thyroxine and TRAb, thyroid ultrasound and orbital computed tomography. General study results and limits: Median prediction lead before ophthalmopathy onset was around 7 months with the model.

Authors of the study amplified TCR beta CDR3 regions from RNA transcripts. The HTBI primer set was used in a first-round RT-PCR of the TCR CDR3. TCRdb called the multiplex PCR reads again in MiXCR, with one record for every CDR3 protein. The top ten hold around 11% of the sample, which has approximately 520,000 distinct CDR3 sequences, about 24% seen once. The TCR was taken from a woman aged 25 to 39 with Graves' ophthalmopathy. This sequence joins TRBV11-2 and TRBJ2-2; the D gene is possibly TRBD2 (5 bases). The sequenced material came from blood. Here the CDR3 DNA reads TGTGCCAGCACCACTGCCCTCAAGCGGTCCACCGGGGAGCTGTTTTTT. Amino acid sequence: CASTTALKRSTGELFF.